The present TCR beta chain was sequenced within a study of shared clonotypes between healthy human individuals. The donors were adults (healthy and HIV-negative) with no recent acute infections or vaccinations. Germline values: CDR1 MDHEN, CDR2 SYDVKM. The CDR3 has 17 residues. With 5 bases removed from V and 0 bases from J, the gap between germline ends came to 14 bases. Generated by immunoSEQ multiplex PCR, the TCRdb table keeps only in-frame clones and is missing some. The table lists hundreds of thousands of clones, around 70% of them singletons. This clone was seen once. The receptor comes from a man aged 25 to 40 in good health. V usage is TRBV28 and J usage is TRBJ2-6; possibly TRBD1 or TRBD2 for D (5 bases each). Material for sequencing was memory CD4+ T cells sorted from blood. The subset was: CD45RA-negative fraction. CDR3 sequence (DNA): TGTGCCAGCAGTACCCCCGGGGCCTTCTCTGGGGCCAACGTCCTGACTTTC. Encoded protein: CASSTPGAFSGANVLTF. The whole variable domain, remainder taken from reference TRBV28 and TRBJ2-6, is DVKVTQSSRYLVKRTGEKVFLECVQDMDHENMFWYRQDPGLGLRLIYFSYDVKMKEKGDIPEGYSVSREKKERFSLILESASTNQTSMYLCASSTPGAFSGANVLTFGAGSRLTVL.